A selection of T cell receptor beta chains follows, all from one sample in a study of graft-versus-host responses after intestinal transplantation. These TCRs' antigens remain unknown. Clones were read by immunoSEQ multiplex PCR, and TCRdb kept only the in-frame ones, dropping some. The data contain around 120,000 clones, 90% of them singletons. Here the sequenced sample was unstimulated CD4+ T cells sorted from spleen or lymph node cells, taken before intestinal transplant. These TCRs come from a human donor who received an intestinal transplant. CDR3s include the opening cysteine and the closing phenylalanine or tryptophan. The D gene is left open where the match is weak. Clone size is stated in some rows and not others, as once, few, many or a class when expanded.

>TRBD1|NA|TRBJ1-2|TRBV19
CATMRGHDYGYTF
TGTGCCACTATGAGGGGGCATGACTATGGCTACACCTTC
>NA|NA|TRBJ2-5|TRBV7-9
CASSFSGQRETQYF
TGTGCCAGCAGCTTTTCCGGCCAGCGGGAGACCCAGTACTTC
>TRBD2|NA|TRBJ2-1|TRBV2
CASRRASGGRHFYNEQFF
TGTGCCAGCAGGAGGGCTAGCGGGGGCCGACACTTCTACAATGAGCAGTTCTTC
>NA|NA|TRBJ2-3|TRBV5-1
CASSLPQGPILGDTQYF
TGCGCCAGCAGCTTGCCCCAGGGCCCCATTCTAGGAGATACGCAGTATTTT
>NA|NA|TRBJ2-7|TRBV10-2
CASSGTLDSYEQYF
TGCGCCAGCTCCGGGACACTTGACTCCTACGAGCAGTACTTC
>TRBD1|once|TRBJ2-2|TRBV28
CASSLGQPGVHGELFF
TGTGCCAGCAGTTTGGGACAGCCAGGCGTGCACGGGGAGCTGTTTTTT
>TRBD1|NA|TRBJ2-1|TRBV4-1
CASSHVTGTGMNNEQFF
TGCGCCAGCAGCCACGTTACCGGGACAGGGATGAACAATGAGCAGTTCTTC
>TRBD1|NA|TRBJ2-3|TRBV4-1
CASSQAGTGYDTQYF
TGCGCCAGCAGCCAGGCCGGGACAGGCTATGATACGCAGTATTTT
>TRBD2|NA|TRBJ2-3|TRBV7-2
CASSLVAGGAPTDTQYF
TGTGCCAGCAGCTTAGTGGCGGGGGGCGCCCCCACAGATACGCAGTATTTT
>TRBD1|NA|TRBJ1-1|TRBV2
CASSVDRANTEAFF
TGTGCCAGCAGCGTGGACAGGGCGAACACTGAAGCTTTCTTT
>NA|NA|TRBJ1-2|TRBV4-3
CASSQEAGSPSYGYTF
TGCGCCAGCAGCCAAGAGGCGGGCAGCCCTTCCTATGGCTACACCTTC
>NA|NA|TRBJ2-1|TRBV6-5
CASSERSPSEQFF
TGTGCCAGCAGTGAGCGTTCGCCCAGTGAGCAGTTCTTC
>NA|once|TRBJ1-4|TRBV11-2
CASSLAGRANEKLFF
TGTGCCAGCAGCTTAGCGGGGAGAGCTAATGAAAAACTGTTTTTT
>NA|NA|TRBJ2-5|TRBV28
CASSWDIGLETQYF
TGTGCCAGCAGTTGGGACATTGGGTTAGAGACCCAGTACTTC
>TRBD2|NA|TRBJ2-7|TRBV2
CASLTHISGSKVQYF
TGTGCCAGCCTCACCCACATTAGCGGGAGTAAGGTGCAGTACTTC
>TRBD2|once|TRBJ2-5|TRBV7-9
CASSLTGLAGGMAETQYF
TGTGCCAGCAGCTTAACGGGACTAGCGGGGGGGATGGCAGAGACCCAGTACTTC
>NA|NA|TRBJ1-1|TRBV2
CASSDGQKNTEAFF
TGTGCCAGCAGTGATGGGCAGAAGAACACTGAAGCTTTCTTT
>NA|NA|TRBJ2-7|TRBV6-6
CASSYSMNGEQYF
TGTGCCAGCAGTTACTCGATGAACGGCGAGCAGTACTTC
>NA|NA|TRBJ1-4|TRBV6-5
CASGHQSATNEKLFF
TGTGCCAGCGGACATCAGTCTGCAACTAATGAAAAACTGTTTTTT
>NA|NA|TRBJ1-1|TRBV7-9
CASSLEYREGTEAFF
TGTGCCAGCAGCTTAGAGTACAGGGAGGGCACTGAAGCTTTCTTT
>TRBD2|NA|TRBJ2-7|TRBV6-1
CASSVSTGTSAYYEQYF
TGTGCCAGCAGTGTGAGCACCGGGACTAGCGCCTACTACGAGCAGTACTTC
>NA|NA|TRBJ1-2|TRBV2
CASSERSGHGYTF
TGTGCCAGCAGTGAAAGGTCTGGGCATGGCTACACCTTC
>TRBD1|NA|TRBJ2-1|TRBV11-3
CASSWDSSYNEQFF
TGTGCCAGCAGCTGGGACAGCTCCTACAATGAGCAGTTCTTC
>TRBD1|NA|TRBJ1-5|TRBV18
CASPPGRTGLSNQPQHF
TGTGCCAGCCCACCTGGTCGGACAGGGCTTAGCAATCAGCCCCAGCATTTT
>TRBD1|NA|TRBJ1-1|TRBV29-1
CSVDRGNTEAFF
TGCAGCGTGGACAGGGGGAACACTGAAGCTTTCTTT
>NA|NA|TRBJ1-5|TRBV4-1
CASSQGGLNQPQHF
TGCGCCAGCAGCCAAGGGGGGCTCAATCAGCCCCAGCATTTT
>TRBD1|NA|TRBJ2-7|TRBV6-1
CASSPPRGQTPEQYF
TGTGCCAGCAGCCCTCCACGGGGACAGACCCCCGAGCAGTACTTC
>TRBD2|NA|TRBJ2-1|TRBV5-6
CASSPSLLRGDPLDEQFF
TGTGCCAGCAGCCCAAGCCTCCTCCGGGGGGATCCTCTGGATGAGCAGTTCTTC
>NA|NA|TRBJ2-3|TRBV30
CAWSVGSDTQYF
TGTGCCTGGAGTGTCGGGTCAGATACGCAGTATTTT
>TRBD1|once|TRBJ1-1|TRBV6-1
CASSRGQGNTEAFF
TGTGCCAGCAGTAGGGGACAGGGGAACACTGAAGCTTTCTTT
>TRBD1|NA|TRBJ1-4|TRBV7-2
CASSLSYSGTANEKLFF
TGTGCCAGCAGCTTATCCTATTCGGGGACAGCTAATGAAAAACTGTTTTTT
>TRBD1|NA|TRBJ1-2|TRBV5-6
CASSTGQGYGYTF
TGTGCCAGCAGCACCGGACAGGGCTATGGCTACACCTTC
>TRBD1|NA|TRBJ2-5|TRBV11-2
CASSLDVTGGETQYF
TGTGCCAGCAGCTTAGACGTAACAGGGGGAGAGACCCAGTACTTC
>TRBD1|few|TRBJ1-5|TRBV6-1
CASSGRDRVSNQPQHF
TGTGCCAGCAGTGGCCGGGACAGGGTTAGCAATCAGCCCCAGCATTTT
>NA|NA|TRBJ2-1|TRBV7-2
CASSLSWGRYNEQFF
TGTGCCAGCAGCCTCAGTTGGGGGAGGTACAATGAGCAGTTCTTC
>NA|NA|TRBJ1-1|TRBV11-2
CASSFREGTEAFF
TGTGCCAGCAGCTTCAGAGAGGGCACTGAAGCTTTCTTT
>NA|NA|TRBJ1-5|TRBV6-1
CASSWALRQPQHF
TGTGCCAGCAGTTGGGCCCTGCGTCAGCCCCAGCATTTT
>TRBD2|NA|TRBJ2-4|TRBV19
CARAGETKNIQYF
TGTGCCAGAGCGGGAGAGACCAAAAACATTCAGTACTTC
>NA|NA|TRBJ1-4|TRBV5-1
CASSLEHNEKLFF
TGCGCCAGCAGCTTAGAACATAATGAAAAACTGTTTTTT
>NA|once|TRBJ1-1|TRBV12-5
CASGTGVKGTEAFF
TGTGCTAGTGGGACGGGGGTAAAGGGGACTGAAGCTTTCTTT
>NA|NA|TRBJ2-1|TRBV19
CASTREDYNEQFF
TGTGCCAGTACCCGAGAGGACTACAATGAGCAGTTCTTC
>NA|NA|TRBJ1-1|TRBV7-2
CASSTDRNTEAFF
TGTGCCAGCAGCACTGACAGGAACACTGAAGCTTTCTTT
>NA|few|TRBJ1-1|TRBV12-5
CASGLQGQSTEAFF
TGTGCTAGTGGTTTGCAGGGACAATCCACTGAAGCTTTCTTT
>TRBD2|NA|TRBJ2-1|TRBV7-3
CASSLTLAGGPNEQFF
TGTGCCAGCAGCTTAACGTTAGCGGGAGGTCCCAATGAGCAGTTCTTC
>NA|NA|TRBJ2-3|TRBV7-3
CASSLSTDRTQYF
TGTGCCAGCAGCCTATCGACAGACAGGACGCAGTATTTT
>NA|NA|TRBJ2-1|TRBV7-2
CASSLQGIVQFF
TGTGCCAGCAGCTTACAGGGCATCGTGCAGTTCTTC
>NA|NA|TRBJ2-1|TRBV12-2
CASRWTGVYNEQFF
TGTGCAAGTCGCTGGACAGGGGTCTACAATGAGCAGTTCTTC
>TRBD1|NA|TRBJ1-1|TRBV6-5
CASSGRQGLNTEAFF
TGTGCCAGCAGTGGGCGACAGGGGCTGAACACTGAAGCTTTCTTT
>TRBD2|NA|TRBJ2-1|TRBV9
CASSVVGVGGNNEQFF
TGTGCCAGCAGCGTAGTTGGAGTGGGAGGGAACAATGAGCAGTTCTTC
>NA|NA|TRBJ2-7|TRBV28
CASSFPGKSYEQYF
TGTGCCAGCAGTTTTCCGGGGAAAAGCTACGAGCAGTACTTC
>TRBD2|NA|TRBJ2-7|TRBV5-4
CASSPTGLAGGGEQYF
TGTGCCAGCAGCCCTACGGGGCTAGCGGGAGGGGGGGAGCAGTACTTC
>TRBD2|NA|TRBJ2-5|TRBV7-2
CASSPSTLAGRETQYF
TGTGCCAGCAGCCCCTCAACGCTAGCGGGTCGAGAGACCCAGTACTTC
>NA|NA|TRBJ2-5|TRBV10-3
CAISGRGEETQYF
TGTGCCATCAGTGGTCGCGGGGAAGAGACCCAGTACTTC
>TRBD2|NA|TRBJ2-3|TRBV19
CASSERGLAVDTQYF
TGTGCCAGTAGCGAACGGGGACTAGCGGTAGATACGCAGTATTTT
>NA|once|TRBJ2-7|TRBV30
CAWSVRPGVRDEQYF
TGTGCCTGGAGTGTACGGCCGGGGGTACGGGACGAGCAGTACTTC
>TRBD2|NA|TRBJ2-7|TRBV7-9
CASSSWTSGRSKTNYEQYF
TGTGCCAGCAGCTCCTGGACTAGCGGGCGCTCCAAAACTAATTACGAGCAGTACTTC
>TRBD1|NA|TRBJ1-5|TRBV7-2
CASSLEGQGQPQHF
TGTGCCAGCAGCTTAGAGGGACAGGGTCAGCCCCAGCATTTT